The 18 T cell receptor beta chains reported below all come from one sample, sequenced in a study of tumor-infiltrating lymphocytes in primary liver carcinoma. The tissue used was unsorted bulk material of roughly 17-34 mg. RNA and DNA were co-extracted from it with the AllPrep DNA/RNA mini kit. With a constant-region primer, TCR beta cDNA was made from around 520 ng of total RNA. What produced the TCR beta libraries was three nested multiplex PCR rounds using slightly modified ARM-PCR. TRBV1-TRBV30 forward primers and a C-beta reverse primer were used in the first two PCR rounds, which each ran for approximately 9 cycles. MiXCR was run by TCRdb on the multiplex PCR reads, yielding one entry per CDR3 protein. The table lists more than 100,000 distinct CDR3 sequences, 50% to 70% of them singletons, with 9.3% in the top ten. Sequencing was performed on liver tumor tissue from sampling region 1. The subset is: tumor region T1, superior pole. The receptors originated from a woman aged 55 to 70 with primary liver carcinoma and hepatitis B virus infection.

The genes are TRBV28 and TRBJ2-7, with 9 bases aligning to TRBD2. The CDR3 extends over 15 amino acids. In germline, CDR1 is MDHEN, CDR2 SYDVKM. The V segment lost 5 bases and the J segment 2 bases; nucleotides outside the gene matches: 7. Here the CDR3 DNA reads TGTGCCAGCAGTGGTTTCCCTAGCGGGGCCTACGAGCAGTACTTC. It specifies CASSGFPSGAYEQYF.

This clonotype came up once. A read error may explain this, as a much larger clone is one base away. A read error is likely, as this CDR3 ends without the conserved phenylalanine or tryptophan. The chain carries TRBV6-6 and TRBJ2-7, with D tentatively TRBD2 (5 bases). Trimming cost V 3 bases and J 7 bases, with 16 bases left between them. The CDR3 extends over 14 amino acids. Germline assignment: CDR1 MNHNY and CDR2 SVGAGI (reference sequence). The CDR3 sequence is CASSYGPSRPEQYL. Here the CDR3 DNA reads TGTGCCAGCAGTTATGGCCCTAGCAGACCTGAGCAGTACCTC.

This chain joins TRBV5-1 and TRBJ1-5; TRBD1 might be the D (5 bases). This CDR3 comprises 15 residues. The germline V and J ends were trimmed by 0 bases and 4 bases, with 11 bases remaining between them. Germline V gene data show CDR1 as SGHRS and CDR2 as YFSETQ. CDR3 sequence: CASSLEAGTNQPQHF. The CDR3 nucleotides are TGCGCCAGCAGCTTGGAGGCCGGGACGAATCAGCCCCAGCATTTT.

This clonotype was detected only a few times. The chain recombines TRBV6-4 with TRBJ2-2; tentatively, D is TRBD2 (6 bases). The CDR3 contains 16 residues. The V gene lost 4 bases and the J gene lost 3 bases, with 15 bases spanning the gap. CDR1 is MRHNA and CDR2 is SNTAGT in the germline V gene. CDR3 sequence (DNA): TGTGCCAGCAGTGTGGGGGGTACTACCGACACCGGGGAGCTGTTTTTT. Its translation: CASSVGGTTDTGELFF.

Concerning this clonotype itself: Relative to the germline gene, one junction end is altered; a read error may explain this. The chain has TRBV11-2 and TRBJ2-3; no clear D. CDR1 and CDR2 from the germline V gene are SGHAT and FQNNGV. CDR3 size: 13 residues. The CDR3 region has the DNA TGTGCCAACAGCCCCTACCGTCCAGATACGCAGTATTTT. Its translation is CANSPYRPDTQYF.

There are many counts of this clonotype. V is TRBV6-5 and J is TRBJ2-2, with D maybe TRBD1 (6 bases). The germline CDR1 and CDR2 sequences are MNHEY and SVGAGI. Deletions cut 5 bases from V and 4 bases from J, with 14 bases between. This CDR3 contains 15 residues. The DNA for the CDR3 is TGTGCCAGCAGTCCGAGTAGGGGGAGCACCGGGGAGCTGTTTTTT. It codes for CASSPSRGSTGELFF.

This chain uses TRBV29-1 with TRBJ1-1; possible D gene TRBD1, 5 bases. The length of the CDR3 is 15 residues. Germline CDR1 is SQVTM and CDR2 is ANQGSEA. The V end lost 8 bases, the J end lost 10 bases, and 29 bases lay between the germline ends. The DNA for the CDR3 is TGCAGCTCCTATTACTCCGGGACGATGAACAGTGTAGCTTTCTTT. It codes for CSSYYSGTMNSVAFF.

Turning to this clonotype: A much more abundant neighbour one base away suggests this may be a read error. V usage is TRBV29-1 and J usage is TRBJ1-1, with D unclear. The V and J ends lost 8 bases and 5 bases respectively, with 18 bases between them. This CDR3 has 13 residues. CDR1 and CDR2 (germline): SQVTM, ANQGSEA. CDR3 sequence: CSFFSIVGTEAFF. The CDR3 DNA is TGCAGCTTCTTTTCCATTGTGGGGACTGAAGCTTTCTTT.

This clonotype occurred many times. The chain recombines TRBV4-2 with TRBJ2-3; D could derive from TRBD1 or TRBD2 (5 bases each). The CDR3 length is 18 residues. From germline, CDR1 is LGHNA and CDR2 YNFKEQ. Trimming took off 0 bases at V and 1 base at J, with 17 bases between the two ends. This CDR3 reads CASSQDRGGSTRTDTQYF. The CDR3 DNA sequence: TGTGCCAGCAGCCAAGATCGGGGCGGCTCCACCCGCACAGATACGCAGTATTTT.

This clonotype was found a few times. The CDR3, as DNA: TGTGCCAGCAAAACAGGGAATGCCGGGGAGCTGTTTTTT. The encoded protein is CASKTGNAGELFF. This chain joins TRBV28 and TRBJ2-2; D is possibly TRBD1 (6 bases). Germline V gene data show CDR1 as MDHEN and CDR2 as SYDVKM. The CDR3 totals 13 residues. V lost 7 bases to trimming and J lost 6 bases, with 12 bases between them.

The chain joins TRBV5-1 to TRBJ2-7; a weak D match, TRBD1 (5 bases). Trimming took 0 bases from V and 6 from J, leaving 13 bases between them. This CDR3 has 14 amino acids. Germline CDR1 is SGHRS and CDR2 is YFSETQ. CDR3 sequence reads: CASSLDPDRREQYF. In DNA form, the CDR3 reads TGCGCCAGCAGCTTGGACCCAGACAGACGCGAGCAGTACTTC.

Points on this clonotype: A junction end diverges from the germline sequence, so it may reflect a read error. J is TRBJ1-2 and V is TRBV11-2; maybe TRBD1 (6 bases). The CDR3 totals 15 residues. In germline, CDR1 is SGHAT, CDR2 FQNNGV. DNA of the CDR3: TGTGCTAGCAGCTTAGAAATAACAGGGAGCGATGGCTACACCTTC. Protein product: CASSLEITGSDGYTF. The full variable domain, completed using reference TRBV11-2 and TRBJ1-2, is EAGVAQSPRYKIIEKRQSVAFWCNPISGHATLYWYQQILGQGPKLLIQFQNNGVVDDSQLPKDRFSAERLKGVDSTLKIQPAKLEDSAVYLCASSLEITGSDGYTFGSGTRLTVV.

V and J are TRBV11-2 and TRBJ2-3; the D is unclear. Germline V lookup: CDR1 SGHAT, CDR2 FQNNGV. V was pared by 10 bases and J by 6 bases, with 11 bases between. The CDR3 covers 11 residues. The CDR3 region is CAISPLDTQYF. The CDR3 DNA sequence: TGTGCCATCAGTCCTTTGGATACGCAGTATTTT.

As concerns this clonotype: Given the absence of the conserved phenylalanine or tryptophan at the CDR3 end, a read error is likely. This chain uses TRBV6-5 with TRBJ1-1; D unresolved. The CDR3 runs to 14 residues. The ends were cut back, 2 bases at V and 2 bases at J, with 9 bases in the middle. Germline V gene data show CDR1 as MNHEY and CDR2 as SVGAGI. The CDR3 region is CASSYGQVNTEAFL. In DNA, the CDR3 is TGTGCCAGCAGTTACGGCCAAGTTAACACTGAAGCTTTCCTT.

The V and J genes are TRBV5-1 and TRBJ1-4; 8 nucleotides match TRBD1. The CDR3 consists of 14 residues. The trim removed 4 bases at V and 5 bases at J, leaving 4 bases unmatched. The germline gives CDR1 SGHRS, CDR2 YFSETQ. This CDR3 reads CASSGTGGNEKLFF. The CDR3 region has the DNA TGCGCCAGCAGCGGGACAGGCGGAAATGAAAAACTGTTTTTT.

Details on this clonotype: A much larger clone differs from this one at a single base, so this may be a read error. This rearrangement joins TRBV6-6 to TRBJ2-7; D perhaps matches TRBD1 (6 bases). This CDR3 has 12 amino acids. Germline-derived CDR1 and CDR2 are MNHNY and SVGAGI (reference sequence). This CDR3 reads CASGYRVWEQYF. In DNA, the CDR3 is TGTGCCAGCGGTTACAGGGTCTGGGAGCAGTACTTC.

Details on this clonotype: Being one base from a much bigger clone, this may be a read error. The genes are TRBV12-3 or TRBV12-4 and TRBJ1-1; D remains ambiguous. The CDR3 consists of 13 residues. Between the trimmed V and J ends, which lost 6 bases and 4 bases, there was a span of 12 bases. The CDR3 spells CASRERESTEAFF. The CDR3 bases are TGTGCCAGCAGGGAAAGGGAAAGCACTGAAGCTTTCTTT.

This clonotype came up many times. The chain is built from TRBV5-1 and TRBJ2-5; no firm D call. Germline V CDR1 and CDR2: SGHRS, YFSETQ. V lost 4 bases and J 5 bases, leaving 15 bases between the germline ends. The CDR3 sequence is 14 residues long. This chain's CDR3 is CASSTPGKAETQYF. CDR3 nucleotide sequence: TGCGCCAGCAGCACTCCGGGCAAAGCGGAGACCCAGTACTTC.